These 16 T cell receptor beta chains came from one sample sequenced in a study of T cell changes during pregnancy in multiple sclerosis. The protocol was immunoSEQ multiplex PCR, while the TCRdb copy is restricted to in-frame clones and leaves out a portion. The table records tens of thousands of clones, around 93% of them present only once. The input for sequencing was peripheral blood, taken before pregnancy. All receptors come from a female donor with multiple sclerosis, enrolled in a pregnancy study.

This clone was found a few times. CDR3 region: CASSRGRAGTGELFF. The CDR3 DNA is TGTGCCAGCAGTCGCGGGAGGGCGGGCACCGGGGAGCTGTTTTTT. The gene calls are TRBV7-3 and TRBJ2-2; TRBD2 agrees at 9 bases. The germline V gene has CDR1 SGHTA and CDR2 FQGTGA. The CDR3 loop spans 15 amino acids. Trimming removed 6 bases from V and 4 bases from J; junction bases left unmatched: 6.

The chain couples TRBV19 to TRBJ2-7; D might be TRBD1 (5 bases). Deletions cut 7 bases from V and 1 base from J, with 14 bases between. From germline, CDR1 is LNHDA and CDR2 SQIVND (reference sequence). CDR3 length equals 14 residues. CDR3 loop: CASTVRDSSYEQYF. In DNA form, the CDR3 reads TGTGCCAGTACCGTGCGAGACAGTTCCTACGAGCAGTACTTC.

The sample holds one count of this clone. The rearrangement uses TRBV15 and TRBJ2-3; D is ambiguous. Germline V gene sequence: CDR1 LNHNV, CDR2 YYDKDF (reference sequence). The CDR3 has 15 residues. Trimming removed 4 bases from V and 2 bases from J, with 13 bases in between. This CDR3 is CATSKPQDFTDTQYF. CDR3 nucleotides: TGTGCCACCAGCAAACCCCAGGATTTCACAGATACGCAGTATTTT.

The V call is TRBV5-4, the J call TRBJ2-7; D remains unclear. From germline, CDR1 is SGHNT and CDR2 YYREEE (reference sequence). This CDR3 contains 16 residues. V lost 4 bases and J 1 base, leaving 18 bases between the germline ends. CDR3 loop: CASSKWSGGGSYEQYF. The CDR3 DNA reads TGTGCCAGCAGCAAATGGTCGGGTGGCGGTTCCTACGAGCAGTACTTC.

The chain uses TRBV28 and TRBJ2-7; perhaps TRBD1 as D (6 bases). Trimming pared 8 bases from V and 7 bases from J, leaving 21 bases between. This CDR3 has 14 residues. Germline V gives CDR1 MDHEN, CDR2 SYDVKM. CDR3 sequence: CASCHQGTLGEQYF. The CDR3 DNA follows: TGTGCCAGCTGCCACCAGGGGACCCTCGGGGAGCAGTACTTC.

The chain recombines TRBV7-2 with TRBJ2-7, with D possibly being TRBD1 (6 bases). Germline lookup yields CDR1 SGHTA and CDR2 FQGNSA. The V end was cut by 4 bases, the J end by 4 bases, with 17 bases between. This CDR3 is 15 amino acids long. CDR3 residues: CASSSTGSNVYEQYF. Here the CDR3 DNA reads TGTGCCAGCAGCTCCACAGGGAGCAATGTTTACGAGCAGTACTTC.

The chain couples TRBV9 to TRBJ2-3; D might be TRBD2 (6 bases). V shed 4 bases and J shed 4 bases, with 19 bases lying between them. The CDR3 loop spans 16 amino acids. Per germline, CDR1 SGDLS and CDR2 YYNGEE. In DNA form, the CDR3 reads TGTGCCAGCAGCTCCCGCGGGGACTTCGGAGCAGATACGCAGTATTTT. Amino acid sequence: CASSSRGDFGADTQYF.

The rearrangement uses TRBV4-2 and TRBJ2-5; 10 bases agree with TRBD2. The CDR3 extends over 15 amino acids. CDR1 and CDR2 (germline): LGHNA, YNFKEQ. V trimming: 5 bases; J trimming: 3 bases; junction bases outside the gene matches: 6. CDR3 protein: CASSRTSGVKETQYF. The CDR3 DNA reads TGTGCCAGCAGCAGGACTAGCGGTGTAAAAGAGACCCAGTACTTC.

The V gene is TRBV7-8, the J gene TRBJ2-5; 7 nucleotides agree with TRBD1. The CDR3 runs 13 residues. Looked up from germline, CDR1 is SGHVS and CDR2 is FQNEAQ. V lost 6 bases and J lost 5; bases outside the gene matches: 6. This chain's CDR3 is CASRQTGLETQYF. CDR3 DNA sequence: TGTGCCAGCAGACAGACAGGGCTGGAGACCCAGTACTTC. Full variable domain (outside the CDR3, taken from reference TRBV7-8 and TRBJ2-5): GAGVSQSPRYKVAKRGQDVALRCDPISGHVSLFWYQQALGQGPEFLTYFQNEAQLDKSGLPSDRFFAERPEGSVSTLKIQRTQQEDSAVYLCASRQTGLETQYFGPGTRLLVL.

In its sample, this clone was seen once. This chain links TRBV14 with TRBJ1-4, with D perhaps TRBD1 (6 bases). Germline values: CDR1 SGHDN, CDR2 FVKESK. V lost 0 bases and J 8 bases, leaving 19 bases between the germline ends. There are 17 residues in the CDR3. This CDR3 is CASSQDTWTVREEKLFF. The CDR3 DNA reads TGTGCCAGCAGCCAAGATACGTGGACAGTTCGGGAAGAAAAACTGTTTTTT.

This chain connects TRBV5-1 to TRBJ2-5, with D unclear. Trimming shortened V by 3 bases and J by 2 bases, and 17 bases separated the two germline ends. There are 16 residues in the CDR3. In germline, CDR1 is SGHRS, CDR2 YFSETQ. Here the CDR3 DNA reads TGCGCCAGCAGCTACCCCGGCGACACGTATCAAGAGACCCAGTACTTC. Translation: CASSYPGDTYQETQYF.

This chain uses TRBV2 with TRBJ1-1; TRBD1 matches 11 bases. The CDR3 loop spans 16 amino acids. Trimming took 4 bases from V and 6 from J; bases not matched to a gene: 10. Per the germline V gene, CDR1 is SNHLY and CDR2 is FYNNEI. The CDR3 region is CASSVTRDRGGSEAFF. The CDR3 DNA reads as TGTGCCAGCAGTGTCACAAGGGACAGGGGGGGCTCTGAAGCTTTCTTT.

The chain links TRBV29-1 to TRBJ2-7; 8 nucleotides align to TRBD1. The CDR3 is 14 amino acids. Germline CDR1 reads SQVTM; CDR2 reads ANQGSEA. J was trimmed by 4 bases and V by 3 bases; bases with no gene match: 8. CDR3 residues: CSVERQGARYEQYF. The CDR3 region has the DNA TGCAGCGTTGAGCGGCAGGGGGCCCGATACGAGCAGTACTTC.

The rearrangement links TRBV9 to TRBJ2-5; D remains ambiguous. The CDR3 sequence is 13 residues long. Germline V CDR1 and CDR2: SGDLS, YYNGEE. V was cut by 0 bases and J by 5 bases, with 8 bases left in between. Written as DNA, the CDR3 is TGTGCCAGCAGCGTAGCCTCAACTGAGACCCAGTACTTC. As protein: CASSVASTETQYF. Variable domain in full (rest from reference TRBV9 and TRBJ2-5): DSGVTQTPKHLITATGQRVTLRCSPRSGDLSVYWYQQSLDQGLQFLIQYYNGEERAKGNILERFSAQQFPDLHSELNLSSLELGDSALYFCASSVASTETQYFGPGTRLLVL.

V is TRBV7-2 and J is TRBJ1-2; a possible D gene is TRBD1 (5 bases). V was pared by 1 base and J by 8 bases, with 20 bases between. Per germline, CDR1 SGHTA and CDR2 FQGNSA. CDR3 length equals 16 residues. This chain's CDR3 is CASSLGRGITGQGYTF. The CDR3, as DNA: TGTGCCAGCAGCTTAGGAAGGGGCATAACGGGTCAGGGCTACACCTTC.

The chain is built from TRBV27 and TRBJ2-1, with D unclear. CDR3 length: 12 amino acids. Germline V gene lookup returns CDR1 MNHEY and CDR2 SMNVEV (reference sequence). Trimming cost V 8 bases and J 4 bases, with 9 bases left between them. CDR3 sequence: CASGQTYNEQFF. CDR3 sequence (DNA): TGTGCCAGCGGTCAGACTTACAATGAGCAGTTCTTC.